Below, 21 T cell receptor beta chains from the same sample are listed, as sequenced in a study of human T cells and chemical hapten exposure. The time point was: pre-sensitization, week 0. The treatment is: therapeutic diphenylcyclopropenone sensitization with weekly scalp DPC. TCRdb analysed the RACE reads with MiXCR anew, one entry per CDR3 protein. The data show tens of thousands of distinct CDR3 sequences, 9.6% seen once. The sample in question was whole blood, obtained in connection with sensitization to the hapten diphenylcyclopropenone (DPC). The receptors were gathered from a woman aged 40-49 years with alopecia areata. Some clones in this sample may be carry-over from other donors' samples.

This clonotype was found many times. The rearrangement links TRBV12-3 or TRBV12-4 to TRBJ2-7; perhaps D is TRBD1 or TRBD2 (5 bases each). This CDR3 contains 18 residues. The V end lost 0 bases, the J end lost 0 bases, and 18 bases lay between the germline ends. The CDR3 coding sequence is TGTGCCAGCAGTTTAGCAGGGACGACCGGGTTCAGCTCCTACGAGCAGTACTTC. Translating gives CASSLAGTTGFSSYEQYF.

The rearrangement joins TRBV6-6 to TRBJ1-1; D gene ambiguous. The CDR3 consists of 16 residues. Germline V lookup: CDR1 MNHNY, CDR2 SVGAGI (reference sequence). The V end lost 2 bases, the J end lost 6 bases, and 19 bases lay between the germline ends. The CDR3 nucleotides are TGTGCCAGCAGTTACATGGGGTATCCCCCTGGCGCTGAAGCTTTCTTT. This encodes CASSYMGYPPGAEAFF.

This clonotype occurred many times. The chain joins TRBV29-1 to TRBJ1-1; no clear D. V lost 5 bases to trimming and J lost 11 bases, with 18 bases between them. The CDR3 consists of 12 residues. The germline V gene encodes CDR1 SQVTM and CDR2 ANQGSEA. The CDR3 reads CSVFFSGPAAFF. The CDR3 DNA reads TGCAGCGTTTTTTTTAGTGGTCCGGCGGCTTTCTTT.

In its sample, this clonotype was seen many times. CDR3 DNA sequence: TGTGCCAGCAGTTTCTCAGGGGGAGAGAACACTGAAGCTTTCTTT. Translated: CASSFSGGENTEAFF. The J gene is TRBJ1-1, the V gene TRBV12-3 or TRBV12-4; 7 positions match TRBD1. J gave up 1 base and V 3 bases, and 5 bases lay outside the gene matches. The CDR3 consists of 15 residues.

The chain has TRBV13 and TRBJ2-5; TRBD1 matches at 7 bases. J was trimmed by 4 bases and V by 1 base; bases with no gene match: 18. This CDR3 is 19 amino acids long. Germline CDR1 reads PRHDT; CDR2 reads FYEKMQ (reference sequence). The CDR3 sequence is CASSLASGPHRGGGETQYF. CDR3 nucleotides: TGTGCCAGCAGCTTAGCCTCCGGTCCCCACAGGGGTGGAGGAGAGACCCAGTACTTC.

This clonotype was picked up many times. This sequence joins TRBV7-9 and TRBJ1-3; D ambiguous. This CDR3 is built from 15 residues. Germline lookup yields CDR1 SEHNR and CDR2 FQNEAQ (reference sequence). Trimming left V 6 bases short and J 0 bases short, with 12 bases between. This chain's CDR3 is CASRRDGFSGNTIYF. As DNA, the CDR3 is TGTGCCAGCAGACGAGACGGTTTCTCTGGAAACACCATATATTTT.

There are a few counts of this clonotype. The DNA of the CDR3 is TGTGCCATCAGGCAGGGGGCCGACGAGCAGTACTTC. It is translated as CAIRQGADEQYF. The chain links TRBV10-3 to TRBJ2-7; 8 bases map to TRBD1. Germline V gene sequence: CDR1 ENHRY, CDR2 SYGVKD. With 6 bases clipped from V and 5 bases from J, the junction kept 3 bases outside the gene matches. CDR3 length equals 12 residues.

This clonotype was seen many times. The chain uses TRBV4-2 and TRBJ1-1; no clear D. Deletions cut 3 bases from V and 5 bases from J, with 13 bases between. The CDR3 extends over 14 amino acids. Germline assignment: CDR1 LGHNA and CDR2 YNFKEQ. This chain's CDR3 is CASSQGDSGTEAFF. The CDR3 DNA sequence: TGTGCCAGCAGCCAGGGTGATTCGGGGACTGAAGCTTTCTTT.

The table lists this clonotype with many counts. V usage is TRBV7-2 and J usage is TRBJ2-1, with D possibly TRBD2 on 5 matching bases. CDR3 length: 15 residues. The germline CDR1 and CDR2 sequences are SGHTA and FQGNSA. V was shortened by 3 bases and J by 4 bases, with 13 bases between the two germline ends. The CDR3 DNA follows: TGTGCCAGCAGCTTGGACTCCGAACCTTACAATGAGCAGTTCTTC. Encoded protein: CASSLDSEPYNEQFF.

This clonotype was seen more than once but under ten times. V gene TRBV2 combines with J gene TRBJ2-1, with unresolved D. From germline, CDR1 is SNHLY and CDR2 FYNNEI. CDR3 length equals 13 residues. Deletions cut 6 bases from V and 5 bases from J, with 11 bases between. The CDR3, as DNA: TGTGCCAGCAGATCAATGGGTAACAATGAGCAGTTCTTC. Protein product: CASRSMGNNEQFF.

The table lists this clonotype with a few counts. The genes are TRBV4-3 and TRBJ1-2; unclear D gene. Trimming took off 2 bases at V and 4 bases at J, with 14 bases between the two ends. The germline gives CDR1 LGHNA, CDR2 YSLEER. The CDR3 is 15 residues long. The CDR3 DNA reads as TGCGCCAGCAGCCAACTATACATGGGGTCCTATGGCTACACCTTC. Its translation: CASSQLYMGSYGYTF.

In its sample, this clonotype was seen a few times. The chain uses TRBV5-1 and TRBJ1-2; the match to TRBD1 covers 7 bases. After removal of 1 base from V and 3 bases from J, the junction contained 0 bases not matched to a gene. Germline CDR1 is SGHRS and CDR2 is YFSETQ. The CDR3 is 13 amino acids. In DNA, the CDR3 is TGCGCCAGCAGCTTGACAGGGGACTATGGCTACACCTTC. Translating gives CASSLTGDYGYTF.

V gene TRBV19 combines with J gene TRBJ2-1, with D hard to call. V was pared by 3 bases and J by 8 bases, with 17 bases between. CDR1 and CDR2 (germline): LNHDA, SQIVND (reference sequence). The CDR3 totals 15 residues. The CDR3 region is CASSIMGETADEQFF. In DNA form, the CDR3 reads TGTGCCAGTAGTATCATGGGTGAAACGGCGGATGAGCAGTTCTTC.

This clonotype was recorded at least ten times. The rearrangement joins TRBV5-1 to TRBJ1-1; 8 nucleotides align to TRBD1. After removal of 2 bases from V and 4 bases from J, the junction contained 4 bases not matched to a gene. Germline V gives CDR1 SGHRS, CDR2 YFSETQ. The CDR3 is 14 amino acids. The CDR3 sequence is CASSFGQGPTEAFF. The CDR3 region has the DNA TGCGCCAGCAGCTTTGGACAGGGTCCCACTGAAGCTTTCTTT.

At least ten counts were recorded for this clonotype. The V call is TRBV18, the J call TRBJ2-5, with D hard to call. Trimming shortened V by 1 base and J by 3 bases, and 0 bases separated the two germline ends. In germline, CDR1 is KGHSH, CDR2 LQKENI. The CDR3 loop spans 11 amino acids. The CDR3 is CASSPQETQYF. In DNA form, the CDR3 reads TGTGCCAGCTCACCACAAGAGACCCAGTACTTC.

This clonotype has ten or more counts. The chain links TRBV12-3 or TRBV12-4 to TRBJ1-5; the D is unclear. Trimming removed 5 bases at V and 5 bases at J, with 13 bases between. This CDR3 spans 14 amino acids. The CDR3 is CASSPTRLDQPQHF. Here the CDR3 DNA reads TGTGCCAGCAGTCCCACGAGGTTGGATCAGCCCCAGCATTTT.

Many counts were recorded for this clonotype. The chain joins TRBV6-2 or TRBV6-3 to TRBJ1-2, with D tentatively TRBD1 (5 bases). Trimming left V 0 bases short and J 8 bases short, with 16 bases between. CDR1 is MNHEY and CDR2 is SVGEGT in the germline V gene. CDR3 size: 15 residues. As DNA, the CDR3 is TGTGCCAGCAGTTACTCGACTTCGGGGGTAGGAGGCTACACCTTC. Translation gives CASSYSTSGVGGYTF.

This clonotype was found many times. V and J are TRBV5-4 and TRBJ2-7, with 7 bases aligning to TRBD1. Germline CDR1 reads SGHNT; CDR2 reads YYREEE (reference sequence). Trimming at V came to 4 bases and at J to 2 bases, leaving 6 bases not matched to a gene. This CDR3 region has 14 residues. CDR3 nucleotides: TGTGCCAGCAGCCGACGGGACAGTACCTACGAGCAGTACTTC. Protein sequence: CASSRRDSTYEQYF.

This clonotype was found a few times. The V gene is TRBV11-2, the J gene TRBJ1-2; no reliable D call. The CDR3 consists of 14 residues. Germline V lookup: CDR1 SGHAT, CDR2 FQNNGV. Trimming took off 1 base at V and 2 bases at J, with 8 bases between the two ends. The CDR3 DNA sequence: TGTGCCAGCAGCTTAGCCGGGAACAACTATGGCTACACCTTC. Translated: CASSLAGNNYGYTF.

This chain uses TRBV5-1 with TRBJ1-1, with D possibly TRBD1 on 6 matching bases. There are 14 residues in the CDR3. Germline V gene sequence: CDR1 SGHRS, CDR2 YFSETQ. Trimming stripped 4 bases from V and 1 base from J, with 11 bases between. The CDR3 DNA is TGCGCCAGCAGCCCAGGGGAGGGGAACACTGAAGCTTTCTTT. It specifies CASSPGEGNTEAFF.

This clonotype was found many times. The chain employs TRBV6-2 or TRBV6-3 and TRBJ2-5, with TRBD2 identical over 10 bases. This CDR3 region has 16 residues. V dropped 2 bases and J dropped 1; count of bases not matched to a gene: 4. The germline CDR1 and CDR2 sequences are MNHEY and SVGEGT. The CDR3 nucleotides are TGTGCCAGCAGTTACACCCTAGCGGGGGTCCAAGAGACCCAGTACTTC. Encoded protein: CASSYTLAGVQETQYF.